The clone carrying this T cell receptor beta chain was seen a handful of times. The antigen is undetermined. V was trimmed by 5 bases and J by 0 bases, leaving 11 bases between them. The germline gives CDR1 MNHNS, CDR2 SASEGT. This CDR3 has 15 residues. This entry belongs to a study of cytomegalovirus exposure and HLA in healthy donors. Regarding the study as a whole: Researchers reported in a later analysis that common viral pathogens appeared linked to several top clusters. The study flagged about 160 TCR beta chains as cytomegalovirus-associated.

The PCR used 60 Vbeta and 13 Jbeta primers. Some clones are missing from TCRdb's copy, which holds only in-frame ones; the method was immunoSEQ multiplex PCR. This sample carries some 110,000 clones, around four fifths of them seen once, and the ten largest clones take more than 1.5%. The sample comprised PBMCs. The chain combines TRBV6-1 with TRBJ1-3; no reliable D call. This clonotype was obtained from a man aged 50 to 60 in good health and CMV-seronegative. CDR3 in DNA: TGTGCCAGCAGTTTACGTGGAGGCTCTGGAAACACCATATATTTT. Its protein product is CASSLRGGSGNTIYF.